These 19 T cell receptor beta chains were all obtained from the same sample, sequenced in a study of blood T cell repertoires in COVID-19. The assay was immunoSEQ multiplex PCR, and TCRdb's table has in-frame clones only and misses some. The table records hundreds of thousands of clones, around 92% of them present only once. Sequencing used peripheral blood. The receptor set was obtained from a man in his forties with acute or convalescent COVID-19.

This CDR3 is CASSTLGDSPLHF. As DNA, the CDR3 is TGTGCCAGTAGCACCCTTGGAGATTCACCCCTCCACTTT. The chain uses TRBV19 and TRBJ1-6; no definite D call. Germline values: CDR1 LNHDA, CDR2 SQIVND (reference sequence). V was pared by 6 bases and J by 8 bases, with 11 bases between. The CDR3 consists of 13 residues.

The J gene is TRBJ1-1, the V gene TRBV6-6, with D hard to call. The germline V gene has CDR1 MNHNY and CDR2 SVGAGI (reference sequence). The CDR3 totals 13 residues. V was shortened by 8 bases and J by 11 bases, with 21 bases between the two germline ends. DNA of the CDR3: TGTGCCAGCGGAAAGGACCCAAGCAGCGGGGCTTTCTTT. As protein: CASGKDPSSGAFF.

As regards this clone: This clone may be a read error of a much larger clone one base away. The sample carries other DNA sequences with the same CDR3. The chain links TRBV2 to TRBJ1-2; 9 bases align to TRBD1. Trimming took 6 bases from V and 2 from J; bases not matched to a gene: 1. CDR1 is SNHLY, CDR2 FYNNEI, per germline. The CDR3 covers 13 residues. The chain's CDR3 is CASSGTGNYGYTF. CDR3 sequence (DNA): TGTGCCAGCAGCGGGACAGGGAACTATGGCTACACCTTC. Based on the CDR3 plus reference TRBV2 and TRBJ1-2, the full variable domain is EPEVTQTPSHQVTQMGQEVILRCVPISNHLYFYWYRQILGQKVEFLVSFYNNEISEKSEIFDDQFSVERPDGSNFTLKIRSTKLEDSAMYFCASSGTGNYGYTFGSGTRLTVV.

The chain links TRBV7-2 to TRBJ1-5; no clear D gene. Germline loops: CDR1 SGHTA, CDR2 FQGNSA. CDR3 length: 13 amino acids. Trimming removed 1 base from V and 6 bases from J, with 7 bases in between. The DNA of the CDR3 is TGTGCCAGCAGCTTAGATGCGGTTCAGCCCCAGCATTTT. It is translated as CASSLDAVQPQHF.

The chain couples TRBV27 to TRBJ2-5; TRBD2 agrees at 15 bases. The CDR3 sequence is 18 residues long. Germline lookup yields CDR1 MNHEY and CDR2 SMNVEV (reference sequence). The J segment lost 5 bases and the V segment lost 4 bases, leaving 11 bases of the junction unmatched. Written as DNA, the CDR3 is TGTGCCAGCAGTTCCGGGACTAGCGGGGGGTTCTCGTATGAGACCCAGTACTTC. Protein sequence: CASSSGTSGGFSYETQYF.

V and J are TRBV5-1 and TRBJ2-7; TRBD2 agrees at 11 bases. This CDR3 region has 18 residues. Germline V gene sequence: CDR1 SGHRS, CDR2 YFSETQ. J lost 6 bases, V lost 0 bases, and 14 bases had no gene match. This chain's CDR3 is CASSLVGTERLAGPEQYF. The CDR3 DNA follows: TGCGCCAGCAGCTTGGTAGGGACAGAGAGACTAGCGGGACCCGAGCAGTACTTC.

The rearrangement joins TRBV27 to TRBJ2-7, with 8 bases aligning to TRBD2. CDR1 and CDR2 (germline): MNHEY, SMNVEV (reference sequence). CDR3 length equals 15 residues. The V segment lost 4 bases and the J segment 2 bases; nucleotides outside the gene matches: 7. CDR3 sequence reads: CASSSTSGGPYEQYF. The DNA for the CDR3 is TGTGCCAGCAGTTCAACAAGCGGGGGACCCTACGAGCAGTACTTC.

The chain combines TRBV28 with TRBJ1-1; D perhaps matches TRBD1 (5 bases). From germline, CDR1 is MDHEN and CDR2 SYDVKM. Trimming left V 7 bases short and J 4 bases short, with 19 bases between. This CDR3 region has 15 residues. CDR3 sequence (DNA): TGTGCCAGCACCACGGGGGGGTTAAGTGGCACTGAAGCTTTCTTT. Amino acid sequence: CASTTGGLSGTEAFF. Based on the CDR3 plus reference TRBV28 and TRBJ1-1, the full variable domain is DVKVTQSSRYLVKRTGEKVFLECVQDMDHENMFWYRQDPGLGLRLIYFSYDVKMKEKGDIPEGYSVSREKKERFSLILESASTNQTSMYLCASTTGGLSGTEAFFGQGTRLTVV.

The V gene is TRBV30, the J gene TRBJ1-2, with TRBD1 as a possible D gene (6 bases). Germline V gene data show CDR1 as GTSNPN and CDR2 as SVGIG (reference sequence). With 7 bases removed from V and 1 base from J, the gap between germline ends came to 19 bases. This CDR3 region has 15 residues. CDR3 sequence (DNA): TGTGCCTTTCGGGGGGGGACACTCGTTAACTATGGCTACACCTTC. Translating gives CAFRGGTLVNYGYTF.

The J gene is TRBJ2-7, the V gene TRBV29-1, with D perhaps TRBD2 (5 bases). The V gene's germline CDR1 is SQVTM and CDR2 ANQGSEA. The CDR3 has 12 residues. V gave up 5 bases and J gave up 2 bases, with 10 bases separating them. Written as DNA, the CDR3 is TGCAGCGTTAGACCCGGGACCTACGAGCAGTACTTC. Amino acids: CSVRPGTYEQYF.

The V call is TRBV5-5, the J call TRBJ2-5; TRBD1 matches 7 bases. The CDR3 consists of 14 residues. The V gene end was trimmed by 7 bases and the J gene end by 2 bases; junction bases not matched to a gene: 8. Germline assignment: CDR1 SGHKS and CDR2 YYEKEE (reference sequence). The DNA for the CDR3 is TGTGCCAGCGGAGACAGGGTATCACAAGAGACCCAGTACTTC. This gives the protein CASGDRVSQETQYF.

The chain employs TRBV15 and TRBJ2-7; 8 positions match TRBD1. CDR1 is LNHNV and CDR2 is YYDKDF in the germline V gene (reference sequence). The V segment lost 5 bases and the J segment 2 bases; nucleotides outside the gene matches: 2. The CDR3 covers 13 residues. The CDR3 loop is CATSQDRAYEQYF. The CDR3 DNA sequence: TGTGCCACCAGCCAGGACAGGGCCTACGAGCAGTACTTC.

This clone has just a few counts. This chain joins TRBV7-3 and TRBJ1-1; 9 nucleotides match TRBD1. The CDR3 is 16 residues long. Germline values: CDR1 SGHTA, CDR2 FQGTGA. With 5 bases clipped from V and 5 bases from J, the junction kept 12 bases outside the gene matches. The CDR3 reads CASSPPGGQGGTEAFF. The DNA for the CDR3 is TGTGCCAGCAGCCCCCCTGGGGGACAGGGTGGGACTGAAGCTTTCTTT.

The J gene is TRBJ2-1, the V gene TRBV3-1 (or the pseudogene TRBV3-2); maybe TRBD2 (6 bases). In germline, CDR1 is LGHDT, CDR2 YNNKEL (reference sequence). CDR3 length equals 14 residues. The V gene lost 5 bases and the J gene lost 6 bases, with 14 bases spanning the gap. CDR3 protein: CASSVAWRGNEQFF. The CDR3 DNA reads TGTGCCAGCAGCGTGGCATGGAGGGGCAATGAGCAGTTCTTC.

This chain links TRBV5-1 with TRBJ2-7; maybe TRBD1 (7 bases). The length of the CDR3 is 14 residues. Germline lookup yields CDR1 SGHRS and CDR2 YFSETQ. Trimming removed 1 base at V and 0 bases at J, with 8 bases between. The CDR3 spells CASSLQGGSYEQYF. CDR3 sequence (DNA): TGCGCCAGCAGCTTGCAGGGGGGCTCCTACGAGCAGTACTTC.

CDR3 nucleotide sequence: TGTGCCAGCTCACCCCCCACCCACCAGGATACGCAGTATTTT. Translated, it gives CASSPPTHQDTQYF. The chain combines TRBV18 with TRBJ2-3, with D unresolved. V gave up 3 bases and J gave up 6 bases, with 13 bases separating them. Germline CDR1 is KGHSH and CDR2 is LQKENI. The length of the CDR3 is 14 residues.

This clone turned up a few times. CDR3 in amino acids: CASRRDRSYRSEAFF. The DNA for the CDR3 is TGTGCCAGCAGGCGCGACAGGTCCTATAGATCTGAAGCTTTCTTT. This sequence joins TRBV2 and TRBJ1-1, with D possibly TRBD1 on 6 matching bases. The V gene lost 6 bases and the J gene lost 6 bases, with 20 bases spanning the gap. CDR1 and CDR2 from the germline V gene are SNHLY and FYNNEI. The CDR3 has 15 residues. The entire variable domain, with the rest obtained from reference TRBV2 and TRBJ1-1, is as follows: EPEVTQTPSHQVTQMGQEVILRCVPISNHLYFYWYRQILGQKVEFLVSFYNNEISEKSEIFDDQFSVERPDGSNFTLKIRSTKLEDSAMYFCASRRDRSYRSEAFFGQGTRLTVV.

The chain has TRBV27 and TRBJ1-2; 10 bases align to TRBD1. CDR3 length: 16 residues. After removal of 4 bases from V and 1 base from J, the junction contained 6 bases not matched to a gene. Germline V CDR1 and CDR2: MNHEY, SMNVEV (reference sequence). The CDR3 nucleotides are TGTGCCAGCAGTTCATACGGGACAGGGGTTAACTATGGCTACACCTTC. The encoded protein is CASSSYGTGVNYGYTF.

The V call is TRBV4-1, the J call TRBJ2-2, with D possibly TRBD1 on 6 matching bases. The CDR3 consists of 17 residues. The ends were cut back, 0 bases at V and 6 bases at J, with 17 bases in the middle. Germline lookup yields CDR1 MGHRA and CDR2 YSYEKL. The CDR3 region is CASSQDKGQRRAGELFF. The CDR3 nucleotides are TGCGCCAGCAGCCAAGATAAAGGACAGAGGAGAGCCGGGGAGCTGTTTTTT.